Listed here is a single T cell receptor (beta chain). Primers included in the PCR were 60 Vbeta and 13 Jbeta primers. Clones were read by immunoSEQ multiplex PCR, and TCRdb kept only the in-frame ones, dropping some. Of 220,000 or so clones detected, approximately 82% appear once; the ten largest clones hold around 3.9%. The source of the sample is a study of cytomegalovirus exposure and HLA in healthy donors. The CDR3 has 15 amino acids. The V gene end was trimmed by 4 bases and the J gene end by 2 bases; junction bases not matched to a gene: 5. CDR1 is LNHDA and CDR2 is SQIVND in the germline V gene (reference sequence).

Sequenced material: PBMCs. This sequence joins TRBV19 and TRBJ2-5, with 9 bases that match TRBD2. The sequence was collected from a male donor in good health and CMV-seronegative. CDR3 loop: CASSSLAGIQETQYF. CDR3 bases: TGTGCCAGTAGTAGCCTAGCGGGAATACAAGAGACCCAGTACTTC.